The rows below give T cell receptor beta chains drawn from one sample of a study of T cell responses to AZD1222 COVID-19 vaccine. The protocol was immunoSEQ multiplex PCR, while the TCRdb copy is restricted to in-frame clones and leaves out a portion. The table lists about 56,000 clones, about 86% of them singletons. The sequenced sample was peripheral blood, obtained 28 days after the second AZD1222 dose. These receptors all stem from an adult who received the AZD1222 COVID-19 vaccine. Each CDR3 is given with its conserved first and last residue. A D gene is named only where the DNA matches it firmly. Only part of the rows carry a size: once, few, many, or a class if the clone is expanded.

j_gene,d_gene,v_gene,abundance,CDR3aa,CDR3nt
TRBJ2-7,.,TRBV20-1,once,CSASALAFEQYF,TGCAGTGCTAGTGCCTTAGCTTTCGAGCAGTACTTC
TRBJ1-3,TRBD1,TRBV9,.,CASSGIDRGRNTIYF,TGTGCCAGCAGCGGCATCGACAGGGGGCGAAACACCATATATTTT
TRBJ1-5,.,TRBV18,.,CASSVGENQPQHF,TGTGCCAGCTCAGTAGGAGAAAACCAGCCCCAGCATTTT
TRBJ1-6,.,TRBV7-2,.,CASSFQGVGSPLHF,TGTGCCAGCAGCTTCCAGGGAGTAGGGTCACCCCTCCACTTT
TRBJ2-3,.,TRBV19,.,CASSIALTDTQYF,TGTGCCAGTAGTATTGCGTTGACAGATACGCAGTATTTT
TRBJ2-5,.,TRBV30,.,CAWRLGETQYF,TGTGCCTGGAGGCTCGGGGAGACCCAGTACTTC
TRBJ1-3,TRBD1,TRBV18,.,CASSPVHSGTGPSGNTIYF,TGTGCCAGCTCACCCGTACACTCCGGGACAGGGCCCTCTGGAAACACCATATATTTT
TRBJ2-5,TRBD1,TRBV15,.,CATSRGGTGAETQYF,TGTGCCACCAGCAGAGGAGGGACAGGGGCAGAGACCCAGTACTTC
TRBJ1-5,TRBD1,TRBV28,once,CASSWDRGQQPQHF,TGTGCCAGCAGTTGGGACAGGGGGCAACAGCCCCAGCATTTT
TRBJ1-6,TRBD1,TRBV11-3,.,CASSPDRDSPLHF,TGTGCCAGCAGCCCGGACAGGGATTCACCCCTCCACTTT
TRBJ1-5,.,TRBV19,.,CASSPGYGTNQPQHF,TGTGCCAGTAGCCCGGGGTACGGCACCAATCAGCCCCAGCATTTT
TRBJ2-7,TRBD1,TRBV28,once,CASSSGTGNYEQYF,TGTGCCAGCAGTTCCGGGACAGGGAACTACGAGCAGTACTTC
TRBJ1-5,.,TRBV10-3,.,CAISEGQSNQPQHF,TGTGCCATCAGTGAGGGACAGTCTAATCAGCCCCAGCATTTT
TRBJ1-4,TRBD1,TRBV4-1,few,CASSQGGQGVEKLFF,TGCGCCAGCAGCCAAGGGGGACAGGGGGTTGAAAAACTGTTTTTT
TRBJ1-3,.,TRBV6-1,.,CASCDRYSGNTIYF,TGTGCCAGCTGTGACAGATACTCTGGAAACACCATATATTTT
TRBJ1-2,.,TRBV19,few,CASSQGFYGYTF,TGTGCCAGTAGCCAGGGATTCTATGGCTACACCTTC
TRBJ2-5,.,TRBV28,.,CASSFPDNQETQYF,TGTGCCAGCAGTTTTCCGGACAACCAAGAGACCCAGTACTTC
TRBJ1-2,TRBD1,TRBV6-5,.,CASSPGGRGYTF,TGTGCCAGCAGTCCAGGGGGTCGTGGCTACACCTTC
TRBJ2-5,TRBD2,TRBV12-3/TRBV12-4,.,CASSYSGLENPNF,TGTGCCAGCAGTTATTCGGGACTAGAAAACCCAAACTTC
TRBJ2-1,TRBD2,TRBV19,.,CASSPILAGVGNEQFF,TGTGCCAGTAGTCCTATTCTAGCGGGAGTAGGCAATGAGCAGTTCTTC
TRBJ2-1,.,TRBV7-6,.,CASSLRGGRANEQFF,TGTGCCAGCAGCTTACGGGGCGGTAGGGCCAATGAGCAGTTCTTC
TRBJ2-2,TRBD1,TRBV10-3,.,CATMDRANTGELFF,TGTGCCACCATGGACAGGGCGAACACCGGGGAGCTGTTTTTT
TRBJ2-7,.,TRBV29-1,few,CSVRPQDTYEQYF,TGCAGCGTGCGTCCCCAGGACACTTACGAGCAGTACTTC
TRBJ1-2,.,TRBV4-2,.,CASSLNGAASGAYGYTF,TGTGCCAGCAGCCTAAACGGGGCAGCCTCAGGGGCCTATGGCTACACCTTC
TRBJ2-7,TRBD1,TRBV18,.,CASSPRTGDYEQYF,TGTGCCAGCTCACCCCGGACAGGGGACTACGAGCAGTACTTC
TRBJ1-2,.,TRBV2,.,CASSDPARGAGGYTF,TGTGCCAGCAGTGACCCCGCCCGGGGGGCTGGGGGCTACACCTTC
TRBJ1-4,.,TRBV27,.,CASRTRGKLFF,TGTGCCAGCAGGACGCGGGGAAAACTGTTTTTT
TRBJ2-3,.,TRBV18,.,CASSKLFALSTDTQYF,TGTGCCAGCTCTAAACTGTTTGCCCTTAGCACAGATACGCAGTATTTT
TRBJ2-7,TRBD1,TRBV28,.,CASRGQGTGYEQYF,TGTGCCAGCAGGGGGCAGGGGACAGGTTACGAGCAGTACTTC
TRBJ1-5,.,TRBV19,.,CASSIDPGYNQPQHF,TGTGCCAGTAGTATAGATCCGGGATACAATCAGCCCCAGCATTTT
TRBJ1-6,.,TRBV3-1/TRBV3-2,few,CASSLLPRGLSASGPLHF,TGTGCCAGCAGCCTACTCCCCAGGGGACTCTCCGCGAGTGGTCCCCTCCACTTT
TRBJ2-7,TRBD2,TRBV5-5,.,CASQIFPGLAGEQYF,TGTGCCAGCCAAATTTTTCCGGGACTAGCGGGAGAGCAGTACTTC
TRBJ2-5,.,TRBV6-2/TRBV6-3,.,CASSYLVGETQYF,TGTGCCAGCAGTTATCTAGTCGGTGAGACCCAGTACTTC
TRBJ2-1,.,TRBV7-2,.,CASSYRDTDYNEQFF,TGTGCCAGCAGCTATAGAGACACGGATTACAATGAGCAGTTCTTC
TRBJ1-6,.,TRBV28,.,CASSSPQTSPLHF,TGTGCCAGCAGTTCGCCCCAGACTTCACCCCTCCACTTT
TRBJ1-2,.,TRBV5-1,.,CASSLEVPPSGIYTF,TGCGCCAGCAGCTTGGAAGTCCCACCGTCCGGGATCTACACCTTC
TRBJ1-1,TRBD1,TRBV6-1,.,CASSENRGPRGVGVF,TGTGCCAGCAGTGAAAACAGGGGGCCGCGAGGCGTTGGGGTCTTT
TRBJ1-3,.,TRBV15,once,CATSRQMVSGNTIYF,TGTGCCACCAGCAGACAAATGGTGTCTGGAAACACCATATATTTT
TRBJ2-7,.,TRBV29-1,few,CSVKTDSYEQYF,TGCAGCGTAAAGACAGATTCCTACGAGCAGTACTTC
TRBJ2-7,.,TRBV3-1/TRBV3-2,.,CASSRRLSNEQYF,TGTGCCAGCAGCCGACGCTTATCCAACGAGCAGTACTTC
TRBJ2-3,.,TRBV29-1,.,CSARHTTDTQYF,TGCAGCGCCCGTCACACCACAGATACGCAGTATTTT
TRBJ2-7,TRBD1,TRBV18,.,CASSPLSPGGPSEQYF,TGTGCCAGCTCACCCCTCTCCCCAGGGGGCCCCAGCGAGCAGTACTTC
TRBJ2-5,.,TRBV9,.,CASSSSGSIETQYF,TGTGCCAGCAGCAGTTCCGGCTCGATAGAGACCCAGTACTTC
TRBJ2-3,.,TRBV5-5,.,CASSLILAHTDTQYF,TGTGCCAGCAGCTTGATTCTAGCTCACACAGATACGCAGTATTTT
TRBJ2-1,.,TRBV7-2,.,CASSLGGGAVEQFF,TGTGCCAGCAGCTTAGGAGGGGGGGCCGTTGAGCAGTTCTTC
TRBJ1-5,.,TRBV18,.,CASSREAGQPQHF,TGTGCCAGCTCCCGAGAGGCGGGGCAGCCCCAGCATTTT
TRBJ2-3,.,TRBV11-2,.,CASSLGSWGRADTQYF,TGTGCCAGCAGCTTAGGGTCTTGGGGGCGGGCAGATACGCAGTATTTT
TRBJ2-5,.,TRBV2,.,CASSEADRGGAVYQETQYF,TGTGCCAGCAGTGAAGCCGATCGAGGCGGAGCGGTGTACCAAGAGACCCAGTACTTC
TRBJ1-2,.,TRBV27,.,CASSLSSRTAFYGYTF,TGTGCCAGCAGTTTATCCTCAAGGACAGCCTTTTATGGCTACACCTTC
TRBJ1-1,.,TRBV19,.,CASRRRVNTEAFF,TGTGCCAGTAGGAGACGAGTGAACACTGAAGCTTTCTTT